This TCR beta chain was sequenced during a study of shared clonotypes between healthy human individuals. TCRdb keeps only in-frame clones here, not all; method: immunoSEQ multiplex PCR. The data contain 2 million to 2.5 million clones, approximately 90% of them singletons. Study-wide results and caveats: A generally larger estimated richness was seen in naive subsets than in memory subsets.

V lost 0 bases and J lost 5, with 13 bases in between. This CDR3 contains 15 residues. CDR1 and CDR2 from the germline V gene are MNHEY and SMNVEV (reference sequence). Donors comprised healthy HIV-negative adults lacking recent acute infections or vaccinations. The donors were all Caucasian adults (living in Nashville, Tennessee). As concerns this clone: Its antigen is as yet unknown.

The clonotype was recovered from a man aged 18 to 30 in good health. Some clones in this sample may be carry-over from other donors' samples. Sequencing was done on a sample of naive CD4+ T cells from PBMCs. Specified subset: CD45RA+ positively selected. The chain employs TRBV27 and TRBJ1-1, with D uncertain. DNA for the CDR3: TGTGCCAGCAGTTTATCCCGACGGGGTGGGACTGAAGCTTTCTTT. Protein product: CASSLSRRGGTEAFF.